Shown below are 10 T cell receptor beta chains from a single sample sequenced in a study of T cells in tumors after PD-1 blockade. Sequencing used immunoSEQ multiplex PCR; TCRdb keeps in-frame clones, though not all of them. In the table there are tens of thousands of clones, 78% of which are singletons. The sample consisted of PBMCs, taken before anti-PD-1 treatment. Every receptor here comes from a human donor with basal cell carcinoma.

This clone is a singleton in its sample. DNA of the CDR3: TGTGCCACCAGCCCCTCGACTAGCGGGGGGTTTCAAGAGACCCAGTACTTC. Translating it yields CATSPSTSGGFQETQYF. The chain joins TRBV15 to TRBJ2-5, with 13 bases aligning to TRBD2. This CDR3 contains 17 residues. The V segment lost 5 bases and the J segment 2 bases; nucleotides outside the gene matches: 8. Germline values: CDR1 LNHNV, CDR2 YYDKDF (reference sequence).

The chain joins TRBV10-2 to TRBJ1-1, with a possible D match to TRBD1 (6 bases). This CDR3 has 12 residues. Germline V gene data show CDR1 as WSHSY and CDR2 as SAAADI. Trimming removed 4 bases from V and 6 bases from J, with 9 bases in between. CDR3 bases: TGCGCCAGCAGTGGACAGGATGCTGAAGCTTTCTTT. Its translation is CASSGQDAEAFF.

CDR3 in amino acids: CASRKQGAYTF. CDR3 coding DNA: TGTGCCAGTCGAAAACAGGGAGCCTACACCTTC. This chain joins TRBV6-5 and TRBJ1-2; perhaps TRBD1 as D (6 bases). This CDR3 is built from 11 residues. CDR1 and CDR2 from the germline V gene are MNHEY and SVGAGI. V was cut by 9 bases and J by 10 bases, with 15 bases left in between.

This rearrangement joins TRBV10-1 to TRBJ2-1, with TRBD2 matching 9 bases. The ends lost 9 bases at V and 3 bases at J; junction bases unmatched: 15. CDR1 WNHNN and CDR2 SYGVQD come from the germline V gene (reference sequence). The CDR3 covers 17 residues. The DNA for the CDR3 is TGCGCCAGTCATAGCGGGGGCCCGAATTGCCTCTACAATGAGCAGTTCTTC. Translation: CASHSGGPNCLYNEQFF.

This clone was recorded only once. This chain connects TRBV29-1 to TRBJ1-2; D not resolved. CDR1 and CDR2 (germline): SQVTM, ANQGSEA. The CDR3 is 13 amino acids. V was trimmed by 4 bases and J by 5 bases, leaving 14 bases between them. The CDR3 DNA reads as TGCAGCGTTGTTGGGGATCTTCGATATGGCTACACCTTC. Its protein product is CSVVGDLRYGYTF.

The CDR3 DNA reads as TGCGCCAGCAGTCAATCGGAGAATCAGCCCCAGCATTTT. Amino acid sequence: CASSQSENQPQHF. This chain connects TRBV23-1 to TRBJ1-5; D is undetermined. TRBV23-1 is given ORF status, its function remaining uncertain. The CDR3 consists of 13 residues. V was trimmed by 0 bases and J by 4 bases, leaving 4 bases between them.

Only one count was recorded for this clone. This chain links TRBV9 with TRBJ2-7, with 10 bases fitting TRBD2. Germline CDR1 and CDR2: SGDLS and YYNGEE. The CDR3 covers 16 residues. V lost 0 bases to trimming and J lost 1 base; unmatched junction nucleotides: 4. The CDR3 region is CASSVGAGGRSYEQYF. The DNA for the CDR3 is TGTGCCAGCAGCGTAGGAGCGGGGGGGCGATCCTACGAGCAGTACTTC.

V usage is TRBV4-2 and J usage is TRBJ2-7; D is perhaps TRBD2 (6 bases). Germline V gene lookup returns CDR1 LGHNA and CDR2 YNFKEQ. The CDR3 is 14 residues long. V dropped 0 bases and J dropped 7 bases, with 13 bases sitting between them. DNA of the CDR3: TGTGCCAGCAGCCAAGATTGGCGGGACTCTGAGCAGTACTTC. This translates into CASSQDWRDSEQYF.

V gene TRBV4-3 combines with J gene TRBJ2-7; no clear D gene. V was trimmed by 4 bases and J by 0 bases, leaving 16 bases between them. Germline V gives CDR1 LGHNA, CDR2 YSLEER. This CDR3 has 16 amino acids. CDR3 nucleotides: TGCGCCAGCAGCCTTACTGTGGGTAGGAGCTCCTACGAGCAGTACTTC. Translation gives CASSLTVGRSSYEQYF.

CDR3 residues: CASSYEGRADTQYF. The CDR3 coding sequence is TGCGCCAGCAGTTACGAAGGGAGAGCAGATACGCAGTATTTT. The chain is built from TRBV5-1 and TRBJ2-3; D might be TRBD2 (5 bases). Germline assignment: CDR1 SGHRS and CDR2 YFSETQ. The CDR3 sequence is 14 residues long. Trimming took 5 bases from V and 4 from J, leaving 14 bases between them.